A single sample gave rise to the 22 T cell receptor beta chains below, sequenced in a study of CD8+CD57+ T cells in acquired aplastic anemia. Profiles of TCR beta VDJ and CDR3 were generated from a genomic DNA template. TCRdb called the reads again in MiXCR, with one record for every CDR3 protein. Of about 70,000 distinct CDR3 sequences in the sample, approximately 50% were seen once. The sequenced sample was sorted CD4+, CD8+, or CD8+CD57+ T cells (not recorded which) from PBMCs. All receptors derive from a human donor in good health, serving as a control.

This clonotype has ten or more counts. This chain joins TRBV6-1 and TRBJ2-5; maybe TRBD2 (5 bases). The CDR3 is 16 residues long. V lost 2 bases to trimming and J lost 1 base, with 14 bases between them. The germline V gene has CDR1 MNHNS and CDR2 SASEGT. CDR3 in DNA: TGTGCCAGCAGTGAATCAGCGGTATACGGCCAAGAGACCCAGTACTTC. It codes for CASSESAVYGQETQYF.

This clonotype was observed a few times. The chain recombines TRBV10-3 with TRBJ2-7; D is possibly TRBD1 or TRBD2 (5 bases each). Between the trimmed V and J ends, which lost 0 bases and 5 bases, there was a span of 14 bases. In germline, CDR1 is ENHRY, CDR2 SYGVKD. This CDR3 has 15 amino acids. The CDR3 sequence: CAISESIGARHEQYF. CDR3 in DNA: TGTGCCATCAGTGAGTCGATCGGGGCGAGGCACGAGCAGTACTTC.

The chain recombines TRBV12-3 or TRBV12-4 with TRBJ1-3; TRBD1 agrees at 7 bases. CDR3 length: 17 residues. V lost 5 bases to trimming and J lost 0 bases; unmatched junction nucleotides: 10. The CDR3 protein is CASSKMRQGLSGNTIYF. CDR3 DNA: TGTGCCAGCAGTAAAATGAGACAGGGACTCTCTGGAAACACCATATATTTT.

The CDR3 bases are TGCGCCAGCAGCTTGAAATCCTCAGGGAATACCTACGAGCAGTACTTC. This gives the protein CASSLKSSGNTYEQYF. This sequence joins TRBV5-1 and TRBJ2-7; the D gene is possibly TRBD1 (5 bases). There are 16 residues in the CDR3. Germline CDR1 and CDR2: SGHRS and YFSETQ. With 1 base removed from V and 2 bases from J, the gap between germline ends came to 16 bases.

The rearrangement links TRBV11-1 to TRBJ2-7, with D tentatively TRBD1 (5 bases). V lost 5 bases and J lost 2, with 10 bases in between. The CDR3 consists of 13 residues. The germline V gene has CDR1 SGHAT and CDR2 FQDESV (reference sequence). This CDR3 reads CASSPDRTYEQYF. The DNA for the CDR3 is TGTGCCAGCAGCCCCGACAGAACCTACGAGCAGTACTTC.

This rearrangement joins TRBV7-9 to TRBJ2-7; unclear D gene. CDR1 and CDR2 from the germline V gene are SEHNR and FQNEAQ (reference sequence). V lost 4 bases and J lost 5, with 9 bases in between. This CDR3 is built from 12 residues. The CDR3 reads CASSYSPDEQYF. DNA of the CDR3: TGTGCCAGCAGCTATAGCCCGGACGAGCAGTACTTC.

CDR3 region: CASSLPGEEQYF. The CDR3 bases are TGTGCCAGCAGCCTCCCCGGGGAGGAGCAGTACTTC. V is TRBV7-9 and J is TRBJ2-7; tentatively, D is TRBD2 (5 bases). CDR3 length: 12 amino acids. Trimming cost V 5 bases and J 7 bases, with 12 bases left between them. Per germline, CDR1 SEHNR and CDR2 FQNEAQ (reference sequence).

The chain couples TRBV29-1 to TRBJ1-2; no clear D gene. V lost 6 bases and J 6 bases, leaving 5 bases between the germline ends. Germline V gives CDR1 SQVTM, CDR2 ANQGSEA. CDR3 length: 9 amino acids. The CDR3 region is CSVLDGYTF. The CDR3 coding sequence is TGCAGCGTCCTAGATGGCTACACCTTC.

This chain links TRBV25-1 with TRBJ2-5; D assignment may be TRBD1 or TRBD2 (5 bases each). The CDR3 is made up of 14 amino acids. The V gene's germline CDR1 is MGHDK and CDR2 SYGVNS. Deletions cut 4 bases from V and 2 bases from J, with 11 bases between. This CDR3 reads CASSVGGSQETQYF. The CDR3 DNA reads as TGTGCCAGCAGTGTTGGGGGATCTCAAGAGACCCAGTACTTC.

J is TRBJ2-2 and V is TRBV19; the D is unclear. The germline V and J ends were trimmed by 9 bases and 5 bases, with 16 bases remaining between them. The germline V gene encodes CDR1 LNHDA and CDR2 SQIVND (reference sequence). CDR3 length: 14 residues. This chain's CDR3 is CASHAARNTGELFF. The CDR3 nucleotides are TGTGCCAGCCACGCGGCTAGAAATACCGGGGAGCTGTTTTTT.

This clonotype was observed at least ten times. The chain uses TRBV13 and TRBJ2-1; TRBD1 matches 7 bases. This CDR3 region has 16 residues. Germline trimming cut 3 bases from V and 1 base from J; bases unmatched to any gene: 6. Germline assignment: CDR1 PRHDT and CDR2 FYEKMQ (reference sequence). For the CDR3, the DNA is TGTGCCAGCAGCTTCCTGACAGGGATGTCCTACAATGAGCAGTTCTTC. This codes for CASSFLTGMSYNEQFF.

This rearrangement joins TRBV11-2 to TRBJ1-1; possible D gene TRBD1, 5 bases. The CDR3 loop spans 16 amino acids. V lost 3 bases and J lost 0, with 14 bases in between. Germline CDR1 is SGHAT and CDR2 is FQNNGV. CDR3 sequence reads: CASSFNQAGMNTEAFF. The DNA of the CDR3 is TGTGCCAGCAGCTTCAATCAGGCAGGGATGAACACTGAAGCTTTCTTT.

This clonotype was observed many times. This chain connects TRBV7-9 to TRBJ2-1, with 14 bases that match TRBD2. V lost 5 bases, J lost 4 bases, and 10 bases stayed unmatched. The CDR3 is 18 amino acids. The germline V gene encodes CDR1 SEHNR and CDR2 FQNEAQ (reference sequence). The CDR3 DNA reads TGTGCCAGCAGCACGGGACTAGCGGGGGCTGCCTTTTACAATGAGCAGTTCTTC. Translating gives CASSTGLAGAAFYNEQFF.

For this clonotype: The conserved phenylalanine or tryptophan normally closing the CDR3 is absent here, so this likely arose from a read error. The V gene is TRBV7-8, the J gene TRBJ2-7; 15 bases line up with TRBD2. Germline V lookup: CDR1 SGHVS, CDR2 FQNEAQ. Germline trimming cut 3 bases from V and 7 bases from J; bases unmatched to any gene: 7. This CDR3 comprises 16 residues. CDR3 protein: CASSLEGTSGRYEQYS. The CDR3 coding sequence is TGTGCCAGCAGCTTGGAGGGGACTAGCGGGAGGTATGAGCAGTACTCC.

This clonotype appeared a few times. This sequence joins TRBV5-6 and TRBJ1-6; maybe TRBD1 (6 bases). V was shortened by 0 bases and J by 0 bases, with 13 bases between the two germline ends. The CDR3 has 18 residues. The V gene's germline CDR1 is SGHDT and CDR2 YYEEEE. The CDR3 spells CASSLGGPLSSYNSPLHF. Here the CDR3 DNA reads TGTGCCAGCAGCTTGGGGGGGCCTCTAAGCTCCTATAATTCACCCCTCCACTTT.

This clonotype has a count of ten or more. V usage is TRBV7-6 and J usage is TRBJ1-1; D may be TRBD1 (5 bases). The CDR3 runs 12 residues. CDR1 and CDR2 (germline): SGHVS, FNYEAQ. The V end was cut by 5 bases, the J end by 3 bases, with 7 bases between. As DNA, the CDR3 is TGTGCCAGCAGCGGGGGGGACACTGAAGCTTTCTTT. This sequence encodes CASSGGDTEAFF.

The chain couples TRBV7-9 to TRBJ2-1; no firm D call. The CDR3 totals 11 residues. Germline V lookup: CDR1 SEHNR, CDR2 FQNEAQ (reference sequence). V was trimmed by 5 bases and J by 7 bases, leaving 6 bases between them. The chain's CDR3 is CASSPQNEQFF. The CDR3 nucleotides read TGTGCCAGCAGCCCACAAAATGAGCAGTTCTTC.

The chain couples TRBV20-1 to TRBJ1-2; D remains unclear. This CDR3 comprises 13 residues. Germline V gene data show CDR1 as DFQATT and CDR2 as SNEGSKA (reference sequence). V lost 3 bases and J 4 bases, leaving 12 bases between the germline ends. The chain's CDR3 is CSARNVPTYGYTF. For the CDR3, the DNA is TGCAGTGCTAGGAATGTGCCTACCTATGGCTACACCTTC.

V usage is TRBV19 and J usage is TRBJ1-3; D remains unclear. Trimming pared 6 bases from V and 0 bases from J, leaving 9 bases between. CDR3 length: 14 residues. Germline V CDR1 and CDR2: LNHDA, SQIVND (reference sequence). The CDR3 DNA reads TGTGCCAGTAGCGGACGGTCCTCTGGAAACACCATATATTTT. Translation: CASSGRSSGNTIYF.

This clonotype has a count of ten or more. The chain carries TRBV5-6 and TRBJ2-7; D is ambiguous. Trimming cost V 0 bases and J 1 base, with 14 bases left between them. The CDR3 runs to 16 residues. Germline V gives CDR1 SGHDT, CDR2 YYEEEE. CDR3 nucleotide sequence: TGTGCCAGCAGCTTGGCCAAATACTCAGTATCCTACGAGCAGTACTTC. It codes for CASSLAKYSVSYEQYF.

As concerns this clonotype: The junction shows a germline mismatch at one end, possibly a read error. This sequence joins TRBV7-7 and TRBJ2-5; unclear D gene. From germline, CDR1 is SSHAT and CDR2 FNYEAQ (reference sequence). The CDR3 totals 12 residues. This CDR3 is CASSLVVETQYF. The DNA of the CDR3 is TGTGCTAGCAGCTTAGTGGTGGAGACCCAGTACTTC. The full variable domain, with the rest looked up from reference TRBV7-7 and TRBJ2-5, is GAGVSQSPRYKVTKRGQDVTLRCDPISSHATLYWYQQALGQGPEFLTYFNYEAQPDKSGLPSDRFSAERPEGSISTLTIQRTEQRDSAMYRCASSLVVETQYFGPGTRLLVL.

The chain recombines TRBV30 with TRBJ2-7; D unresolved. The CDR3 covers 18 residues. The germline V gene encodes CDR1 GTSNPN and CDR2 SVGIG (reference sequence). V was pared by 1 base and J by 0 bases, with 22 bases between. The CDR3 DNA reads TGTGCCTGGAGTGCAGGCCAAGGCAACCTCTCGAGCTCCTACGAGCAGTACTTC. Translation: CAWSAGQGNLSSSYEQYF.